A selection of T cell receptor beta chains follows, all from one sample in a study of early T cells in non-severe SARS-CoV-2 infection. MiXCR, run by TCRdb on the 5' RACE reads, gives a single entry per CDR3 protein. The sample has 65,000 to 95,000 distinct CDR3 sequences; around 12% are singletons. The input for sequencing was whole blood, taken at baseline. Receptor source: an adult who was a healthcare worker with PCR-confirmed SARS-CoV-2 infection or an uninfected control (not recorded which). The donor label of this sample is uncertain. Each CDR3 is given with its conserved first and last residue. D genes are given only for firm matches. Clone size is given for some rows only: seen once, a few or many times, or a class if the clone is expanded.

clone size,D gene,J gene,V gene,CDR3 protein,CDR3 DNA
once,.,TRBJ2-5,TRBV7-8,CASSLVQSAETQYF,TGTGCCAGCAGCTTAGTACAGTCAGCAGAGACCCAGTACTTC
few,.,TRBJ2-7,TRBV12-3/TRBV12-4,CASSLSGGFSYEQYF,TGTGCCAGCAGTCTCTCAGGGGGGTTCTCCTACGAGCAGTACTTC
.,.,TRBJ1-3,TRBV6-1,CASSESPGNTIYF,TGTGCCAGCAGTGAATCTCCCGGAAACACCATATATTTT
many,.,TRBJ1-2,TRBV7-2,CASSLVGGNYGYTF,TGTGCCAGCAGCTTAGTTGGGGGCAACTATGGCTACACCTTC
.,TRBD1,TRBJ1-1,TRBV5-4,CASSRGTGGENTEAFF,TGTGCCAGCAGTCGGGGGACAGGGGGCGAGAACACTGAAGCTTTCTTT
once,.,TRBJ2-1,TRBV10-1,CASSEKRTYNEQFF,TGCGCCAGCAGTGAGAAGCGGACCTACAATGAGCAGTTCTTC
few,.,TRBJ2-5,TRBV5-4,CASSAEGQGETQYF,TGTGCCAGCAGCGCAGAGGGCCAGGGAGAGACCCAGTACTTC
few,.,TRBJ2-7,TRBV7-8,CASSLRDESTEQYF,TGTGCCAGCAGCTTGAGGGACGAAAGCACCGAGCAGTACTTC
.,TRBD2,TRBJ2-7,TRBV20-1,CSARLAGAYEQYF,TGCAGTGCTAGACTAGCGGGGGCCTACGAGCAGTACTTC
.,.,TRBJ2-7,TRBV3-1,CASRKTDSYEQYF,TGTGCCAGCCGGAAGACAGACTCCTACGAGCAGTACTTC
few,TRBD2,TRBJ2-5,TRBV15,CATRPGGVKETQYF,TGTGCCACCAGACCGGGGGGGGTCAAAGAGACCCAGTACTTC
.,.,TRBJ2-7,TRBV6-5,CASSYSRFEAGPYYEQYF,TGTGCCAGCAGTTACTCCCGCTTTGAGGCGGGGCCTTACTACGAGCAGTACTTC
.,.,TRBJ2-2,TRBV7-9,CASSPWPGELFF,TGTGCCAGCAGCCCCTGGCCCGGGGAGCTGTTTTTT
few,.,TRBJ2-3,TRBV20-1,CSASGTVSTDTQYF,TGCAGTGCTAGTGGGACGGTTAGCACAGATACGCAGTATTTT
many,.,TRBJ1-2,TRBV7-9,CASSSTGTYGYTF,TGTGCCAGCAGCTCTACAGGGACCTATGGCTACACCTTC
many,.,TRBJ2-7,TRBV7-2,CASSLTGTSHEQYF,TGTGCCAGCAGCTTAACAGGAACTTCCCACGAGCAGTACTTC
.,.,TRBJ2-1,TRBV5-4,CASSLAGIGQFF,TGTGCCAGCAGCTTGGCCGGGATCGGGCAGTTCTTC
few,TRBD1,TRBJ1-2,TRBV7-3,CASSFTGTASNYGYTF,TGTGCCAGCAGTTTTACCGGGACAGCCTCTAACTATGGCTACACCTTC
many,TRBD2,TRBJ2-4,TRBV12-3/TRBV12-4,CASSRLAGAGNIQYF,TGTGCCAGCAGTCGACTAGCGGGAGCGGGAAACATTCAGTACTTC
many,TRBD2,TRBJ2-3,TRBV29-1,CSVAVSGGPHTQYF,TGCAGCGTTGCGGTCAGCGGGGGCCCACATACGCAGTATTTT
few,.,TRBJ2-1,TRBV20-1,CSARDPGAYNEQLF,TGCAGTGCTAGAGATCCCGGGGCTTACAATGAGCAGCTCTTC
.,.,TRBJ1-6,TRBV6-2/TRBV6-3,CASTRDGGNSPLHF,TGTGCCAGCACCAGGGACGGCGGGAATTCACCCCTCCACTTT
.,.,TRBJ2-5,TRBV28,CASQGGLETQYF,TGTGCCTCTCAGGGGGGGTTAGAGACCCAGTACTTC
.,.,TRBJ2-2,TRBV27,CASSLTVLTGELFF,TGTGCCAGCAGTTTAACAGTTCTCACCGGGGAGCTGTTTTTT
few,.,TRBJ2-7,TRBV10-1,CASSEGDSRREQYF,TGCGCCAGCAGTGAAGGGGACTCGAGGAGGGAGCAGTACTTC
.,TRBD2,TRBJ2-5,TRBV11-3,CASSTGTSGQATQYF,TGTGCCAGCAGCACCGGGACTAGCGGGCAGGCGACCCAGTACTTC
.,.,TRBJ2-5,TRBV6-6,CASSYLLRQDRQETQYF,TGTGCCAGCAGTTATCTGTTACGACAGGACCGCCAAGAGACCCAGTACTTC
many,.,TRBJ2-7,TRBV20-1,CSASSGAGFYEQYF,TGCAGTGCTAGTTCGGGCGCGGGGTTTTACGAGCAGTACTTC
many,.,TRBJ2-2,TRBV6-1,CASWVRDRTGELFF,TGTGCCAGTTGGGTCAGGGACCGCACCGGGGAGCTGTTTTTT
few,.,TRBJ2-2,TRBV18,CASFLADTNTGELFF,TGTGCCAGCTTCTTAGCGGATACGAACACCGGGGAGCTGTTTTTT
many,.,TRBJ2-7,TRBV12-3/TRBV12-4,CASSLVLYEQYF,TGTGCCAGCAGCCTAGTCCTCTACGAGCAGTACTTC
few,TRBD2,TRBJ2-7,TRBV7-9,CASSPGTSGRSYEQYF,TGTGCCAGCAGCCCCGGGACTAGCGGAAGATCTTACGAGCAGTACTTC
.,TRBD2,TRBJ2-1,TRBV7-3,CASSSAGAYNEQFF,TGTGCCAGCAGCTCGGCGGGGGCCTACAATGAGCAGTTCTTC
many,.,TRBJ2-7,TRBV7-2,CASSLGLAIYEQYF,TGTGCCAGCAGCTTAGGGCTAGCTATCTACGAGCAGTACTTC
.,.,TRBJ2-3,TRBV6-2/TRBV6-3,CASSYPQGGQPQYF,TGTGCCAGCAGTTACCCACAGGGAGGGCAGCCCCAGTATTTT
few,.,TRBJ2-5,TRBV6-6,CASSYSLKDGAQTQYF,TGTGCCAGCAGTTACTCCTTGAAGGACGGGGCACAGACCCAGTACTTC
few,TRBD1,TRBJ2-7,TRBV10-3,CAISENTGGQGDYEQYF,TGTGCCATCAGTGAGAACACCGGAGGACAGGGGGACTACGAGCAGTACTTC
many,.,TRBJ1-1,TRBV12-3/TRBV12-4,CASSPQVNTEAFF,TGTGCCAGCAGTCCACAAGTGAACACTGAAGCTTTCTTT
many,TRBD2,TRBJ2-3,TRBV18,CASSPSIAGPGDTQYF,TGTGCCAGCTCACCATCAATAGCGGGACCGGGGGATACGCAGTATTTT
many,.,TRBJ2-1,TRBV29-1,CSVVGHIKSSYNEQFF,TGCAGCGTCGTGGGCCATATCAAAAGCTCCTACAATGAGCAGTTCTTC
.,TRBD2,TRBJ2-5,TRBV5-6,CASSYGTSGRFQPKTQYF,TGTGCCAGCAGCTATGGGACTAGCGGGAGATTTCAGCCGAAGACCCAGTACTTC
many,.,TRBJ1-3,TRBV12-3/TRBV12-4,CASRKPRKQNGNTIYF,TGTGCCAGCAGAAAGCCCCGGAAGCAAAATGGAAACACCATATATTTT
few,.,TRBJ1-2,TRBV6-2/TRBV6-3,CASSPISGVYGYTF,TGTGCCAGCAGTCCCATATCGGGGGTTTATGGCTACACCTTC
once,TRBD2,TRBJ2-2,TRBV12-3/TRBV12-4,CASSLIPSGRPNTGELFF,TGTGCCAGCAGTTTGATCCCTAGCGGGAGGCCTAACACCGGGGAGCTGTTTTTT
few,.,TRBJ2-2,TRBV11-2,CASRTRVGSTGELFF,TGTGCCAGCAGAACCAGGGTCGGTTCCACCGGGGAGCTGTTTTTT
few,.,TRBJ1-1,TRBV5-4,CASSLKEIYTEAFF,TGTGCCAGCAGCTTGAAAGAGATCTACACTGAAGCTTTCTTT
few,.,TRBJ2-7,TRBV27,CASSLALAVKAPYEQYF,TGTGCCAGCAGTTTGGCGCTAGCAGTAAAAGCTCCCTACGAGCAGTACTTC
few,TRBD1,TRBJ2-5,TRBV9,CASSVASGQGAVETQYF,TGTGCCAGCAGCGTAGCGTCAGGGCAGGGGGCCGTGGAGACCCAGTACTTC
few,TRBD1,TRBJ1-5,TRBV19,CASSIPGTGDQPQHF,TGTGCCAGTAGTATTCCCGGGACAGGGGATCAGCCCCAGCATTTT
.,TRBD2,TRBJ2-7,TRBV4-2,CASSQQHTSGTSMYEQYF,TGTGCCAGCAGCCAACAACACACCTCCGGGACTAGCATGTACGAGCAGTACTTC
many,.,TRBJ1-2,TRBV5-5,CASSLEGYGYTF,TGTGCCAGCAGCTTGGAAGGATATGGCTACACCTTC
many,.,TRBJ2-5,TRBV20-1,CSASNVALKETQYF,TGCAGTGCTAGTAACGTAGCACTCAAAGAGACCCAGTACTTC
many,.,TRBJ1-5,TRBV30,CAWSQDSNQPQHF,TGTGCCTGGAGTCAAGATAGCAATCAGCCCCAGCATTTT
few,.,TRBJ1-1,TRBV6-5,CASSYAASANTEAFF,TGTGCCAGCAGTTACGCTGCAAGTGCTAACACTGAAGCTTTCTTT
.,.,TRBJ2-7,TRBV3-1,CASSSRALEQYF,TGTGCCAGCAGTTCCAGGGCTTTAGAGCAGTACTTC